The source of this T cell receptor (beta chain) is a study of cytomegalovirus exposure and HLA in healthy donors. Study-level points and caveats: According to a later analysis, donors in an Asian-associated ancestry cluster reportedly had fewer N-insertions than the roughly 670-donor mean.

Per the germline V gene, CDR1 is KGHSH and CDR2 is LQKENI. Trimming pared 2 bases from V and 0 bases from J, leaving 7 bases between. The CDR3 is made up of 14 amino acids. Primers included in the PCR were 60 Vbeta and 13 Jbeta primers. Clones were sequenced by immunoSEQ multiplex PCR, and TCRdb holds only the in-frame ones, with some missing. The sample lists around 200,000 clones, 83% occurring once. As concerns this clone: Its antigen remains unidentified.

Material: PBMCs. The clonotype comes from a man between 50 and 59 years old in good health and CMV-seronegative. V and J are TRBV18 and TRBJ2-5, with D hard to call. CDR3 sequence (DNA): TGTGCCAGCTCACCAGGCCGCTACCAAGAGACCCAGTACTTC. Translated: CASSPGRYQETQYF.